This TCR beta chain comes out of a study of radiation and T cells in renal cell carcinoma. Assay used: immunoSEQ multiplex PCR; TCRdb lists only in-frame clones, some missing. The sample has 25,000 to 40,000 clones; 65% to 85% are singletons. Overall study results and limits: Top tumor clonotypes rose in blood 2 weeks post-radiation, then contracted.

This CDR3 has 13 amino acids. Germline V gives CDR1 SGHNT, CDR2 YYREEE (reference sequence). Germline trimming cut 3 bases from V and 6 bases from J; bases unmatched to any gene: 2. Time point denoted: blood 4 weeks post-SBRT, at nephrectomy. Treatment specified: 15 Gy SBRT to primary tumor, nephrectomy 4 weeks later. The tumor was a clear cell renal cell carcinoma. In regard to this clone: Its antigen is not identified.

Source: blood, taken from a patient whose treatment included radiotherapy and nephrectomy. The sequence was collected from a man aged 55 to 69 with renal cell carcinoma. The chain joins TRBV5-4 to TRBJ2-1, with TRBD2 identical over 8 bases. CDR3 sequence (DNA): TGTGCCAGCAGCTCCGGGACTAGCAATGAGCAGTTCTTC. It yields the protein CASSSGTSNEQFF.